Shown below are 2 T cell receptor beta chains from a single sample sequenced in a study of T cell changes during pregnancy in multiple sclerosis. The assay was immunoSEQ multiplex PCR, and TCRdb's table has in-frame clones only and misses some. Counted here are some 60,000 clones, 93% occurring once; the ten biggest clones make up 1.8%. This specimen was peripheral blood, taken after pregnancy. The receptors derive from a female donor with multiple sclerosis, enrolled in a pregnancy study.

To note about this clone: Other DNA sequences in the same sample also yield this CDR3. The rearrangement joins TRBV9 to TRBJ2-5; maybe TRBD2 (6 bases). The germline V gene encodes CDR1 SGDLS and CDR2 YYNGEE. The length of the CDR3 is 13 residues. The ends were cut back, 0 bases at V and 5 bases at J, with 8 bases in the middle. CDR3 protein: CASSVGGEETQYF. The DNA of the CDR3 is TGTGCCAGCAGCGTAGGGGGGGAGGAGACCCAGTACTTC.

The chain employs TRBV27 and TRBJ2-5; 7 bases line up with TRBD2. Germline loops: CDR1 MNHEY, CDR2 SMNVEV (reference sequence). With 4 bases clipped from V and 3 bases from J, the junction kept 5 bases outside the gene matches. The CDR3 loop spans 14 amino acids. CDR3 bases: TGTGCCAGCAGTTCGGGACTAACTAAAGAGACCCAGTACTTC. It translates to CASSSGLTKETQYF.